The clone carrying this T cell receptor (beta chain) was found a few times. Antigen unknown. The sample comes from a study of molecular identifiers for immune sequencing clone quantification. Study details: Naive CD8 RNA (about 19,000 or 110,000 cells) was divided into five aliquots, with four sequenced. Whole-study results and caveats: In CMV-specific effectors, clones above 20 copies held over 98% of molecules; naive, under 1%.

Listed TCR primers, together with previously described methods, were used for the bulk TCR libraries. One entry per CDR3 protein, called by TCRdb with MiXCR from the PCR reads. The table records some 580,000 distinct CDR3 sequences, 25% of them present only once. Sorting captured naive CD8 T cells as CD8+CD4-CCR7+CD45RA+. Sequenced sample: naive CD8+ T cells from blood, with Jurkat cell RNA spiked in. Subset described: FACS-sorted CD8+CD4-CCR7+CD45RA+ naive T cells. The clonotype comes from a human donor in good health. Some libraries in this study had Jurkat cell RNA spiked in.

For the CDR3, the DNA is TGTGCCACCAGTGATTGGGGGGACGCCCAAGAGACCCAGTACTTC. This encodes CATSDWGDAQETQYF. The chain combines TRBV24-1 with TRBJ2-5, with D perhaps matching TRBD2 (6 bases). Trimming stripped 2 bases from V and 1 base from J, with 10 bases between. This CDR3 spans 15 amino acids. Per the germline V gene, CDR1 is KGHDR and CDR2 is SFDVKD.